One sample yielded the 24 T cell receptor beta chains listed below, sequenced in a study of blood T cell repertoires in COVID-19. The protocol was immunoSEQ multiplex PCR, while the TCRdb copy is restricted to in-frame clones and leaves out a portion. The repertoire holds some 320,000 clones, about 89% seen once, with roughly 5.2% in the top ten. Source material: PBMCs or T cells enriched from blood (not recorded which). The receptors were sampled from a woman in her 30s who had recovered from COVID-19.

The chain has TRBV6-5 and TRBJ1-1, with 7 bases identical to TRBD1. Germline CDR1 MNHEY, CDR2 SVGAGI. This CDR3 has 13 residues. V was pared by 5 bases and J by 5 bases, with 5 bases of the junction left unmatched. The DNA for the CDR3 is TGTGCCAGCAGTCGGACAGGACCTACTGAAGCTTTCTTT. Translating gives CASSRTGPTEAFF.

The CDR3 coding sequence is TGTGCCAGCAGCCTCCACCTTTACAGGGGGAGAGTATCAAATCAGCCCCAGCATTTT. Translation: CASSLHLYRGRVSNQPQHF. The chain has TRBV14 and TRBJ1-5, with 8 bases aligning to TRBD1. Germline V lookup: CDR1 SGHDN, CDR2 FVKESK. The CDR3 totals 19 residues. V lost 4 bases to trimming and J lost 4 bases; unmatched junction nucleotides: 18.

The rearrangement uses TRBV9 and TRBJ1-3, with 7 bases lining up with TRBD1. The CDR3 has 19 amino acids. The V gene end was trimmed by 3 bases and the J gene end by 4 bases; junction bases not matched to a gene: 19. CDR1 and CDR2 (germline): SGDLS, YYNGEE. The CDR3 DNA reads TGTGCCAGCAGCGCCGGATGGAGTAAGAACAGGGGCGACGGAAACACCATATATTTT. As protein: CASSAGWSKNRGDGNTIYF. The full variable domain, in which reference TRBV9 and TRBJ1-3 provide the parts outside the CDR3, is DSGVTQTPKHLITATGQRVTLRCSPRSGDLSVYWYQQSLDQGLQFLIQYYNGEERAKGNILERFSAQQFPDLHSELNLSSLELGDSALYFCASSAGWSKNRGDGNTIYFGEGSWLTVV.

The chain combines TRBV7-2 with TRBJ1-1; TRBD1 matches at 8 bases. The length of the CDR3 is 16 residues. Germline values: CDR1 SGHTA, CDR2 FQGNSA. With 5 bases clipped from V and 1 base from J, the junction kept 9 bases outside the gene matches. The DNA of the CDR3 is TGTGCCAGCAGCCAGGGTCGGGACAGGCAGAACACTGAAGCTTTCTTT. Its translation is CASSQGRDRQNTEAFF. The complete variable domain, with remaining parts taken from reference TRBV7-2 and TRBJ1-1, reads GAGVSQSPSNKVTEKGKDVELRCDPISGHTALYWYRQSLGQGLEFLIYFQGNSAPDKSGLPSDRFSAERTGGSVSTLTIQRTQQEDSAVYLCASSQGRDRQNTEAFFGQGTRLTVV.

V gene TRBV13 combines with J gene TRBJ1-1, with 7 bases matching TRBD1. This CDR3 has 12 amino acids. Trimming at V came to 11 bases and at J to 5 bases, leaving 8 bases not matched to a gene. The germline V gene has CDR1 PRHDT and CDR2 FYEKMQ (reference sequence). CDR3: CADPDRETEAFF. As DNA, the CDR3 is TGTGCCGACCCAGACAGGGAAACTGAAGCTTTCTTT.

The gene calls are TRBV20-1 and TRBJ1-1; D is perhaps TRBD1 (6 bases). Germline values: CDR1 DFQATT, CDR2 SNEGSKA (reference sequence). The CDR3 runs to 11 residues. CDR3 sequence (DNA): TGCGGGGGGGCGTCGAACACTGAAGCTTTCTTT. Translated: CGGASNTEAFF.

This chain connects TRBV4-1 to TRBJ2-1; TRBD2 aligns across 7 bases. Germline V gene data show CDR1 as MGHRA and CDR2 as YSYEKL. The V and J ends lost 3 bases and 9 bases, in that order; junction bases with no gene match: 8. The CDR3 spans 14 residues. CDR3: CASSHVGRGGEQFF. The CDR3 coding sequence is TGCGCCAGCAGCCACGTTGGGAGGGGCGGTGAGCAGTTCTTC.

The chain carries TRBV10-3 and TRBJ1-2, with D uncertain. This CDR3 is built from 16 residues. V was clipped by 4 bases and J by 4 bases, with 19 bases between them. CDR1 is ENHRY, CDR2 SYGVKD, per germline. The CDR3 is CAISASDDTDTYGYTF. CDR3 nucleotides: TGTGCCATCAGTGCCTCCGATGACACAGATACCTATGGCTACACCTTC.

This clone has a handful of counts. V usage is TRBV19 and J usage is TRBJ1-3; TRBD1 is a possible D gene (5 bases). The CDR3 runs to 16 residues. CDR1 and CDR2 from the germline V gene are LNHDA and SQIVND (reference sequence). V gave up 6 bases and J gave up 0 bases, with 15 bases separating them. CDR3: CASSRPQGVSGNTIYF. Here the CDR3 DNA reads TGTGCCAGTAGCCGGCCTCAGGGCGTCTCTGGAAACACCATATATTTT.

The V and J genes are TRBV29-1 and TRBJ2-7; D ambiguous. Germline V gene data show CDR1 as SQVTM and CDR2 as ANQGSEA. The CDR3 extends over 15 amino acids. Deletions cut 3 bases from V and 0 bases from J, with 15 bases between. CDR3 nucleotide sequence: TGCAGCGTTGATTGGCGTCAGCGTGACTCCTACGAGCAGTACTTC. Translating gives CSVDWRQRDSYEQYF.

The rearrangement joins TRBV27 to TRBJ1-6, with D possibly TRBD1 on 5 matching bases. V lost 5 bases and J 2 bases, leaving 10 bases between the germline ends. The germline V gene encodes CDR1 MNHEY and CDR2 SMNVEV (reference sequence). CDR3 size: 15 residues. The CDR3 region has the DNA TGTGCCAGCAGTCCAGGGATCCCCTATAATTCACCCCTCCACTTT. Encoded protein: CASSPGIPYNSPLHF.

V and J are TRBV4-2 and TRBJ2-5; the match to TRBD2 covers 9 bases. CDR3 size: 16 residues. Germline trimming cut 4 bases from V and 0 bases from J; bases unmatched to any gene: 6. Germline CDR1 reads LGHNA; CDR2 reads YNFKEQ. In nucleotides, the CDR3 is TGTGCCAGCAGCCTGCGGGGGGGCCCGTACCAAGAGACCCAGTACTTC. Encoded protein: CASSLRGGPYQETQYF.

The chain links TRBV28 to TRBJ1-2, with TRBD1 identical over 7 bases. The CDR3 runs 16 residues. Germline-derived CDR1 and CDR2 are MDHEN and SYDVKM. V shed 8 bases, J shed 8 bases, and the junction held 20 bases outside the gene matches. CDR3 nucleotides: TGTGCCAGCGGACTCGTAGGGACAGCCCACCGATGGGGCTACACCTTC. It codes for CASGLVGTAHRWGYTF.

V usage is TRBV27 and J usage is TRBJ2-7; tentative D call: TRBD1 (6 bases). The V gene's germline CDR1 is MNHEY and CDR2 SMNVEV (reference sequence). Deletions cut 8 bases from V and 5 bases from J, with 19 bases between. The CDR3 is 14 residues long. CDR3 bases: TGTGCCAGCCGAACGGGGACATCCCCTAACGAGCAGTACTTC. Encoded protein: CASRTGTSPNEQYF.

The chain employs TRBV6-5 and TRBJ2-2; the match to TRBD2 covers 12 bases. Unmatched junction bases numbered 5, after V lost 8 bases and J lost 7 bases. The length of the CDR3 is 14 residues. Germline lookup yields CDR1 MNHEY and CDR2 SVGAGI. The CDR3 sequence is CASGLAGSGGELFF. The CDR3 DNA reads TGTGCCAGCGGACTAGCGGGAAGTGGCGGGGAGCTGTTTTTT.

V gene TRBV19 combines with J gene TRBJ2-7; 7 nucleotides match TRBD1. Germline assignment: CDR1 LNHDA and CDR2 SQIVND (reference sequence). The CDR3 runs 14 residues. The V and J ends lost 4 bases and 3 bases, in that order; junction bases with no gene match: 6. CDR3 residues: CASSSTGDSYEQYF. The CDR3 bases are TGTGCCAGTAGTAGCACCGGGGACAGCTACGAGCAGTACTTC.

This rearrangement joins TRBV6-5 to TRBJ1-6, with D perhaps TRBD1 (5 bases). Looked up from germline, CDR1 is MNHEY and CDR2 is SVGAGI. V was trimmed by 2 bases and J by 5 bases, leaving 13 bases between them. The CDR3 is 16 residues long. The CDR3 DNA follows: TGTGCCAGCAGTTACCCCAGGGCATCCGATAATTCACCCCTCCACTTT. It specifies CASSYPRASDNSPLHF.

This clone was seen only once. J is TRBJ1-1 and V is TRBV6-2 or TRBV6-3; possible D gene TRBD1, 5 bases. Germline V lookup: CDR1 MNHEY, CDR2 SVGEGT. Trimming removed 0 bases at V and 4 bases at J, with 12 bases between. The CDR3 is 15 amino acids. CDR3 bases: TGTGCCAGCAGTTACTCGACACAGGCCGGCACTGAAGCTTTCTTT. Encoded protein: CASSYSTQAGTEAFF.

The chain is built from TRBV29-1 and TRBJ1-2; D ambiguous. Germline V CDR1 and CDR2: SQVTM, ANQGSEA. V shed 6 bases and J shed 7 bases, with 21 bases lying between them. The CDR3 contains 14 residues. CDR3 DNA: TGCAGCGTGGTTGACCAAACTATCCTCAGTGGCTACACCTTC. Its protein product is CSVVDQTILSGYTF.

The gene calls are TRBV7-8 and TRBJ1-6; no firm D call. V was trimmed by 3 bases and J by 0 bases, leaving 15 bases between them. The CDR3 spans 18 residues. The germline V gene encodes CDR1 SGHVS and CDR2 FQNEAQ. The CDR3 loop reads CASSFRAPESSYNSPLHF. CDR3 DNA sequence: TGTGCCAGCAGCTTCCGTGCCCCGGAGAGCTCCTATAATTCACCCCTCCACTTT.

DNA of the CDR3: TGTGCCAGCAGTAACACAGGGGGCGGGCAAGAGACCCAGTACTTC. This encodes CASSNTGGGQETQYF. This chain links TRBV2 with TRBJ2-5, with 9 nucleotides matching TRBD1. CDR1 SNHLY and CDR2 FYNNEI come from the germline V gene. The junction had 6 bases not matched to a gene; V was cut back by 5 bases and J by 2 bases. CDR3 length equals 15 residues.

V gene TRBV7-3 combines with J gene TRBJ1-1; D unresolved. CDR1 SGHTA and CDR2 FQGTGA come from the germline V gene. The CDR3 is 13 residues long. V shed 4 bases and J shed 5 bases, with 11 bases lying between them. The CDR3 loop reads CASSSQPGTEAFF. Written as DNA, the CDR3 is TGTGCCAGCAGCTCACAACCCGGGACTGAAGCTTTCTTT.

The chain combines TRBV5-1 with TRBJ1-4; D is uncertain. Deletions cut 0 bases from V and 0 bases from J, with 12 bases between. This CDR3 has 17 amino acids. The germline V gene has CDR1 SGHRS and CDR2 YFSETQ. In DNA, the CDR3 is TGCGCCAGCAGCTTGGCCGGAACAGTTGCAACTAATGAAAAACTGTTTTTT. This encodes CASSLAGTVATNEKLFF. The full variable domain, its missing parts supplied by reference TRBV5-1 and TRBJ1-4, is KAGVTQTPRYLIKTRGQQVTLSCSPISGHRSVSWYQQTPGQGLQFLFEYFSETQRNKGNFPGRFSGRQFSNSRSEMNVSTLELGDSALYLCASSLAGTVATNEKLFFGSGTQLSVL.

This clone has a handful of counts. V usage is TRBV12-3 or TRBV12-4 and J usage is TRBJ1-2; D is ambiguous. The CDR3 totals 13 residues. With 8 bases removed from V and 2 bases from J, the gap between germline ends came to 12 bases. For the CDR3, the DNA is TGTGCCAGCGCCGACTGGCGGAACTATGGCTACACCTTC. Its protein product is CASADWRNYGYTF.